Shown below are 24 T cell receptor beta chains from a single sample sequenced in a study of blood T cell repertoires in COVID-19. Libraries were prepared by immunoSEQ multiplex PCR; TCRdb keeps only in-frame clonotypes and omits some of them. The table records about 300,000 clones, 75% to 90% of them present only once. The sequenced sample consisted of PBMCs or T cells enriched from blood (not recorded which). The receptors here all came from a woman aged 25 to 45 who had been exposed to COVID-19.

V gene TRBV7-9 combines with J gene TRBJ2-5; tentatively, D is TRBD2 (6 bases). Trimming shortened V by 1 base and J by 0 bases, and 6 bases separated the two germline ends. Germline CDR1 reads SEHNR; CDR2 reads FQNEAQ (reference sequence). This CDR3 is 14 amino acids long. CDR3 sequence (DNA): TGTGCCAGCAGCTTAGGGACTAACCAAGAGACCCAGTACTTC. Translation gives CASSLGTNQETQYF.

J is TRBJ1-1 and V is TRBV28; D possibly corresponds to TRBD1 (5 bases). Germline lookup yields CDR1 MDHEN and CDR2 SYDVKM. This CDR3 is 14 amino acids long. The V end was cut by 1 base, the J end by 6 bases, with 12 bases between. CDR3 nucleotides: TGTGCCAGCAGTTTATCAGGGTTTGTGGCTGAAGCTTTCTTT. Translating it yields CASSLSGFVAEAFF.

A single count supports this clone. The genes are TRBV9 and TRBJ2-3; 10 positions match TRBD2. The CDR3 is made up of 16 amino acids. The junction had 6 bases not matched to a gene; V was cut back by 3 bases and J by 2 bases. CDR1 is SGDLS and CDR2 is YYNGEE in the germline V gene. CDR3 loop: CASSGVAGGLTDTQYF. The DNA of the CDR3 is TGTGCCAGCAGCGGGGTAGCGGGGGGCCTCACAGATACGCAGTATTTT.

This clone has only one observation. The chain couples TRBV4-1 to TRBJ2-7, with D possibly matching TRBD2 (5 bases). V gave up 4 bases and J gave up 3 bases, with 10 bases separating them. The CDR3 is 13 residues long. The germline gives CDR1 MGHRA, CDR2 YSYEKL. The CDR3 spells CASSPGVFYEQYF. CDR3 DNA: TGCGCCAGCAGCCCCGGGGTGTTCTACGAGCAGTACTTC.

This chain links TRBV7-2 with TRBJ2-2; possibly TRBD1 for D (6 bases). From germline, CDR1 is SGHTA and CDR2 FQGNSA. The CDR3 is 15 amino acids. With 4 bases removed from V and 4 bases from J, the gap between germline ends came to 13 bases. The CDR3 DNA sequence: TGTGCCAGCAGCTATACAGGGTATGGCACCGGGGAGCTGTTTTTT. This encodes CASSYTGYGTGELFF.

The J gene is TRBJ2-1, the V gene TRBV3-1 (or the pseudogene TRBV3-2), with D possibly matching TRBD2 (5 bases). The CDR3 spans 13 residues. Trimming took off 5 bases at V and 8 bases at J, with 13 bases between the two ends. The V gene's germline CDR1 is LGHDT and CDR2 YNNKEL (reference sequence). The CDR3 DNA sequence: TGTGCCAGCAGCGAACGTAGAGCGGATGAGCAGTTCTTC. It is translated as CASSERRADEQFF.

As DNA, the CDR3 is TGTGCCAGCAGGATATTCAAGAGGGCGAGGGGAAACACCATATATTTT. Encoded protein: CASRIFKRARGNTIYF. V is TRBV27 and J is TRBJ1-3; D is ambiguous. V lost 6 bases to trimming and J lost 4 bases, with 19 bases between them. There are 16 residues in the CDR3. Germline V gene lookup returns CDR1 MNHEY and CDR2 SMNVEV (reference sequence).

This clone has only one observation. The chain combines TRBV27 with TRBJ2-7, with TRBD1 as a possible D gene (6 bases). The germline V gene has CDR1 MNHEY and CDR2 SMNVEV (reference sequence). CDR3 size: 17 residues. The V and J ends lost 4 bases and 2 bases respectively, with 21 bases between them. CDR3 DNA: TGTGCCAGCAGTTCTTTTACCGGGACAAGAAGAACCTACGAGCAGTACTTC. Protein: CASSSFTGTRRTYEQYF.

The count of this clone is one. The CDR3 is CASSWGGNQPQHF. CDR3 coding DNA: TGTGCCAGCAGTTGGGGGGGCAATCAGCCCCAGCATTTT. The V gene is TRBV12-3 or TRBV12-4, the J gene TRBJ1-5, with D possibly TRBD1 on 5 matching bases. The CDR3 has 13 amino acids. V lost 4 bases, J lost 2 bases, and 6 bases lay in between.

The chain combines TRBV12-3 or TRBV12-4 with TRBJ2-7; D is possibly TRBD1 (6 bases). This CDR3 spans 13 amino acids. V was clipped by 4 bases and J by 6 bases, with 13 bases between them. Written as DNA, the CDR3 is TGTGCCAGCAGTTCCCTCAGGGGACGCGAGCAGTACTTC. Its translation is CASSSLRGREQYF.

The chain uses TRBV11-3 and TRBJ2-1; TRBD2 is a possible D gene (7 bases). The V end lost 4 bases, the J end lost 0 bases, and 16 bases lay between the germline ends. CDR1 SGHNT and CDR2 YENEEA come from the germline V gene. The CDR3 runs to 17 residues. CDR3 DNA: TGTGCCAGCAGCTCTCGCCCCGGGGGGCTCTCCTACAATGAGCAGTTCTTC. Its protein product is CASSSRPGGLSYNEQFF.

The J gene is TRBJ2-3, the V gene TRBV7-3; TRBD1 agrees at 9 bases. The germline V gene has CDR1 SGHTA and CDR2 FQGTGA. V trimming: 7 bases; J trimming: 7 bases; junction bases outside the gene matches: 9. This CDR3 spans 14 amino acids. CDR3 bases: TGTGCCAGCAACAAGGAGGGACAGGGAAATACGCAGTATTTT. As protein: CASNKEGQGNTQYF.

The chain employs TRBV6-5 and TRBJ1-2, with D unclear. This CDR3 contains 12 residues. Trimming removed 6 bases at V and 4 bases at J, with 9 bases between. Looked up from germline, CDR1 is MNHEY and CDR2 is SVGAGI. The CDR3 region is CASRADSYGYTF. The CDR3 bases are TGTGCCAGCAGGGCGGACTCCTATGGCTACACCTTC.

The chain is built from TRBV5-1 and TRBJ1-1; 9 bases agree with TRBD1. Germline V gene lookup returns CDR1 SGHRS and CDR2 YFSETQ. The CDR3 covers 15 residues. After removal of 4 bases from V and 7 bases from J, the junction contained 11 bases not matched to a gene. Written as DNA, the CDR3 is TGCGCCAGCAGCCCTTACAGGGGGCACGGAGGTGAAGCTTTCTTT. It translates to CASSPYRGHGGEAFF.

The chain joins TRBV29-1 to TRBJ1-4; D is ambiguous. CDR3 length equals 13 residues. The ends were cut back, 2 bases at V and 8 bases at J, with 12 bases in the middle. Germline-derived CDR1 and CDR2 are SQVTM and ANQGSEA. CDR3 amino acids: CSVESRENEKLFF. The DNA of the CDR3 is TGCAGCGTTGAAAGTCGGGAAAACGAAAAACTGTTTTTT.

The rearrangement joins TRBV19 to TRBJ2-1; 7 positions agree with TRBD1. J was trimmed by 6 bases and V by 2 bases; bases with no gene match: 1. This CDR3 spans 13 amino acids. Per germline, CDR1 LNHDA and CDR2 SQIVND (reference sequence). CDR3 amino acids: CASSINRGNEQFF. The CDR3 DNA follows: TGTGCCAGTAGTATAAACAGGGGCAATGAGCAGTTCTTC.

This chain uses TRBV28 with TRBJ1-2; 10 nucleotides agree with TRBD1. After removal of 2 bases from V and 5 bases from J, the junction contained 8 bases not matched to a gene. This CDR3 is 16 amino acids long. CDR1 is MDHEN and CDR2 is SYDVKM in the germline V gene. The DNA for the CDR3 is TGTGCCAGCAGTTTACGTACAGGGGGACAGGGGTATGGCTACACCTTC. Translated: CASSLRTGGQGYGYTF.

The sample holds a few counts of this clone. This chain joins TRBV7-8 and TRBJ1-2; TRBD1 matches at 9 bases. The CDR3 length is 16 residues. The trim removed 1 base at V and 3 bases at J, leaving 6 bases unmatched. Germline V lookup: CDR1 SGHVS, CDR2 FQNEAQ. Here the CDR3 DNA reads TGTGCCAGCAGCTTAGAACTTAGGACAGGGGACTATGGCTACACCTTC. Translation gives CASSLELRTGDYGYTF. Looking up the rest from reference TRBV7-8 and TRBJ1-2 gives the full variable domain: GAGVSQSPRYKVAKRGQDVALRCDPISGHVSLFWYQQALGQGPEFLTYFQNEAQLDKSGLPSDRFFAERPEGSVSTLKIQRTQQEDSAVYLCASSLELRTGDYGYTFGSGTRLTVV.

Turning to this clone: Because it lacks the conserved phenylalanine or tryptophan at the end, this CDR3 is likely a read error. Because the CDR3's place on the DNA is in doubt, the DNA is left out and the CDR3 is given as listed by TCRdb. The chain links TRBV12-3 or TRBV12-4 to TRBJ1-2; the table names TRBD1, a call not compared with the DNA. The CDR3 is 9 amino acids in total, end residues counted. The CDR3: CASSLSDSN.

The CDR3 nucleotides read TGTGCCTGCCAACAGGGGGCGGCGGGCAATCAGCCCCAGCATTTT. This gives the protein CACQQGAAGNQPQHF. The chain is built from TRBV19 and TRBJ1-5; 9 bases are shared with TRBD1. The CDR3 spans 15 residues. Germline CDR1 reads LNHDA; CDR2 reads SQIVND (reference sequence). V gave up 11 bases and J gave up 2 bases; unmatched junction bases: 10.

This sequence joins TRBV14 and TRBJ1-1; TRBD1 might be the D (6 bases). Germline assignment: CDR1 SGHDN and CDR2 FVKESK. V gave up 3 bases and J gave up 8 bases, with 13 bases separating them. This CDR3 spans 13 amino acids. Here the CDR3 reads CASSQTRGQEAFF. The CDR3 DNA reads TGTGCCAGCAGCCAGACCCGAGGACAGGAAGCTTTCTTT. Using reference TRBV14 and TRBJ1-1 for the parts outside the CDR3, the full variable domain is EAGVTQFPSHSVIEKGQTVTLRCDPISGHDNLYWYRRVMGKEIKFLLHFVKESKQDESGMPNNRFLAERTGGTYSTLKVQPAELEDSGVYFCASSQTRGQEAFFGQGTRLTVV.

This chain joins TRBV28 and TRBJ1-6, with D hard to call. The CDR3 totals 16 residues. Germline V gives CDR1 MDHEN, CDR2 SYDVKM. V lost 5 bases, J lost 8 bases, and 19 bases lay in between. The CDR3 DNA reads TGTGCCAGCAGTCAAGAAAACAGAGTTTCTCATTCACCCCTCCACTTT. Amino acid sequence: CASSQENRVSHSPLHF.

V is TRBV28 and J is TRBJ2-5, with 9 bases lining up with TRBD2. Losses at the gene ends were 10 bases for V and 7 bases for J; bases not matched to a gene: 10. Germline V gives CDR1 MDHEN, CDR2 SYDVKM. The CDR3 is made up of 13 amino acids. CDR3 protein: CAIRGGGERTQYF. The CDR3 nucleotides are TGTGCCATCCGGGGCGGGGGGGAGAGGACCCAGTACTTC.

In nucleotides, the CDR3 is TGCGCCAGCAGCCAAGTCGAGACAGAGCCCGAGCAGTACTTC. Translated: CASSQVETEPEQYF. V and J are TRBV4-3 and TRBJ2-7; D might be TRBD1 (5 bases). Looked up from germline, CDR1 is LGHNA and CDR2 is YSLEER. The CDR3 runs to 14 residues. V was pared by 1 base and J by 6 bases, with 13 bases between.